The next 4 T cell receptor beta chains were all read from a single sample in a study of shared clonotypes between healthy human individuals. TCRdb keeps only in-frame clones here, not all; method: immunoSEQ multiplex PCR. This table has approximately 1,000,000 clones, about 84% appearing once. Sequenced material: memory CD4+ T cells from PBMCs. Subset of the sample: CD45RA-negative fraction. These TCRs come from a man aged 18 to 29 in good health. Some clones in this sample may be carry-over from other donors' samples.

This rearrangement joins TRBV5-1 to TRBJ1-1; possibly TRBD1 for D (6 bases). The CDR3 runs 15 residues. Germline values: CDR1 SGHRS, CDR2 YFSETQ. The germline V and J ends were trimmed by 4 bases and 6 bases, with 19 bases remaining between them. The CDR3 DNA reads TGCGCCAGCAGCCGCCGGGGGCCCCCGGGGCCTGAAGCTTTCTTT. Its protein is CASSRRGPPGPEAFF.

The chain links TRBV2 to TRBJ2-2; no clear D. From germline, CDR1 is SNHLY and CDR2 FYNNEI. Trimming pared 2 bases from V and 0 bases from J, leaving 10 bases between. CDR3 length: 16 amino acids. The CDR3: CASSEFAVANTGELFF. As DNA, the CDR3 is TGTGCCAGCAGTGAATTCGCGGTGGCGAACACCGGGGAGCTGTTTTTT. The full variable domain, with the rest looked up from reference TRBV2 and TRBJ2-2, is EPEVTQTPSHQVTQMGQEVILRCVPISNHLYFYWYRQILGQKVEFLVSFYNNEISEKSEIFDDQFSVERPDGSNFTLKIRSTKLEDSAMYFCASSEFAVANTGELFFGEGSRLTVL.

This clone was seen only a few times. This chain links TRBV30 with TRBJ1-2, with no clear D. CDR3 length equals 13 residues. Trimming left V 0 bases short and J 3 bases short, with 8 bases between. CDR1 GTSNPN and CDR2 SVGIG come from the germline V gene (reference sequence). CDR3 DNA: TGTGCCTGGAGTGTTGACACATACTATGGCTACACCTTC. Protein: CAWSVDTYYGYTF. Together with reference TRBV30 and TRBJ1-2, the CDR3 gives the full variable domain: SQTIHQWPATLVQPVGSPLSLECTVEGTSNPNLYWYRQAAGRGLQLLFYSVGIGQISSEVPQNLSASRPQDRQFILSSKKLLLSDSGFYLCAWSVDTYYGYTFGSGTRLTVV.

The chain combines TRBV15 with TRBJ2-7, with a tentative D call TRBD1 (6 bases). The CDR3 consists of 18 residues. The germline CDR1 and CDR2 sequences are LNHNV and YYDKDF (reference sequence). Trimming left V 0 bases short and J 3 bases short, with 21 bases between. CDR3 nucleotide sequence: TGTGCCACCAGCAGAGATCCCAACACAGGGTTCGTGCACTACGAGCAGTACTTC. It codes for CATSRDPNTGFVHYEQYF.